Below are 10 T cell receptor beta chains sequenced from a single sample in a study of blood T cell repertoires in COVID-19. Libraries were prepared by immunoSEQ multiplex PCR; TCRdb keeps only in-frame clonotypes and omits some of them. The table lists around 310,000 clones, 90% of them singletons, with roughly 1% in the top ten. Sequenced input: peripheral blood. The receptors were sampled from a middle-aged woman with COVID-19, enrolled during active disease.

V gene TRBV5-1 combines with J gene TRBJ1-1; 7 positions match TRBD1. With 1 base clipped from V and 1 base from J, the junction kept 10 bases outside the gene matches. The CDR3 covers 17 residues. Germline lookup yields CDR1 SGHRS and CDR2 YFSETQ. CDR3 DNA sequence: TGCGCCAGCAGCTTGAGGGGTCCGACAGGGACGAACACTGAAGCTTTCTTT. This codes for CASSLRGPTGTNTEAFF.

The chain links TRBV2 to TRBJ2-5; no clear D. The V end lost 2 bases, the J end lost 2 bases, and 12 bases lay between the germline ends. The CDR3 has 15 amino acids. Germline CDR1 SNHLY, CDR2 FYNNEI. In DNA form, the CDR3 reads TGTGCCAGCAGTGAAAATCAGGTCTCTCAAGAGACCCAGTACTTC. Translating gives CASSENQVSQETQYF.

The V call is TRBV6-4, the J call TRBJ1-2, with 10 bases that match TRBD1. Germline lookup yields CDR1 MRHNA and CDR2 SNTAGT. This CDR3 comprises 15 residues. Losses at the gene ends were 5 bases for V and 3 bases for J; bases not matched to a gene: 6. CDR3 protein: CASSSFGTGDYGYTF. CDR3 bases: TGTGCCAGCAGTTCCTTCGGGACAGGGGACTATGGCTACACCTTC.

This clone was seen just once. DNA of the CDR3: TGTGCCAGCAGACGGACAGGGAGAACCCTCCACTTT. Protein product: CASRRTGRTLHF. The chain recombines TRBV3-1 (or the pseudogene TRBV3-2) with TRBJ1-6, with 8 bases matching TRBD1. CDR3 length: 12 amino acids. J was trimmed by 14 bases and V by 6 bases; bases with no gene match: 6. Germline V gives CDR1 LGHDT, CDR2 YNNKEL (reference sequence).

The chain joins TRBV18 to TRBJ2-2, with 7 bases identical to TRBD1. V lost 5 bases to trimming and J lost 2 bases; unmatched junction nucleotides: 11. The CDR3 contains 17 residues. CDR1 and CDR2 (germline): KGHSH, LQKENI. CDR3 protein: CASSLLRTGDNTGELFF. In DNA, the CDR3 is TGTGCCAGCTCATTACTCCGGACAGGAGACAACACCGGGGAGCTGTTTTTT.

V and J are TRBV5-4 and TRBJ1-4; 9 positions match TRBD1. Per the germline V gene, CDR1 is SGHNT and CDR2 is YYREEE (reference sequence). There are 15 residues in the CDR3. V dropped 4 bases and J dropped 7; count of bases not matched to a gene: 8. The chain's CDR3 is CASSRDGTGTEKLFF. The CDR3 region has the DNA TGTGCCAGCAGCCGTGATGGGACAGGGACTGAAAAACTGTTTTTT.

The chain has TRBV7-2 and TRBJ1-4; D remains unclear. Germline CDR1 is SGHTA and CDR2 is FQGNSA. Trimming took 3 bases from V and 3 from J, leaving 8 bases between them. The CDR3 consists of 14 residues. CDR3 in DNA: TGTGCCAGCAGCTTTTTTTCTGCTAATGAAAAACTGTTTTTT. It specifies CASSFFSANEKLFF.

Written as DNA, the CDR3 is TGTGCCAGCAGCGTAGATGCGGGGGCGCAGGTTTATGGCTACACCTTC. Its protein is CASSVDAGAQVYGYTF. This chain connects TRBV9 to TRBJ1-2; TRBD1 is a possible D gene (6 bases). Germline V gene data show CDR1 as SGDLS and CDR2 as YYNGEE. There are 16 residues in the CDR3. V lost 0 bases and J 5 bases, leaving 17 bases between the germline ends.

CDR3 amino acids: CASSSRQGAAMNTEAFF. The CDR3 nucleotides read TGTGCCAGCAGTTCCCGACAGGGGGCGGCGATGAACACTGAAGCTTTCTTT. This chain connects TRBV28 to TRBJ1-1; 10 positions match TRBD1. V gave up 4 bases and J gave up 0 bases; unmatched junction bases: 8. The CDR3 is made up of 17 amino acids. The germline CDR1 and CDR2 sequences are MDHEN and SYDVKM. The full variable domain, rest sourced from reference TRBV28 and TRBJ1-1, is DVKVTQSSRYLVKRTGEKVFLECVQDMDHENMFWYRQDPGLGLRLIYFSYDVKMKEKGDIPEGYSVSREKKERFSLILESASTNQTSMYLCASSSRQGAAMNTEAFFGQGTRLTVV.

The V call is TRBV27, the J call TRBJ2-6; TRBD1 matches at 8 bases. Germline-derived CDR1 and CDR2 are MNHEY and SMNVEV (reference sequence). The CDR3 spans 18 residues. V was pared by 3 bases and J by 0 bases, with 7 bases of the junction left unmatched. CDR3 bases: TGTGCCAGCAGTTTCTCCGGACAGGGTCGCTCTGGGGCCAACGTCCTGACTTTC. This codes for CASSFSGQGRSGANVLTF.